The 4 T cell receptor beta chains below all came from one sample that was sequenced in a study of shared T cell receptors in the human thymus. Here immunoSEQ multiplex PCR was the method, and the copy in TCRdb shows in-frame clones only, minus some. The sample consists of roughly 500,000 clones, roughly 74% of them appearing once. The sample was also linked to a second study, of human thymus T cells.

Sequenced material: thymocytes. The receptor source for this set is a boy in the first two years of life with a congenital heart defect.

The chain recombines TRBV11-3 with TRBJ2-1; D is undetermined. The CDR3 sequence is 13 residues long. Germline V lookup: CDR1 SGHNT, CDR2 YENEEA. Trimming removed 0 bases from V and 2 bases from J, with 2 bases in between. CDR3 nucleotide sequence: TGTGCCAGCAGCTTAGATACCTACAATGAGCAGTTCTTC. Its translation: CASSLDTYNEQFF.

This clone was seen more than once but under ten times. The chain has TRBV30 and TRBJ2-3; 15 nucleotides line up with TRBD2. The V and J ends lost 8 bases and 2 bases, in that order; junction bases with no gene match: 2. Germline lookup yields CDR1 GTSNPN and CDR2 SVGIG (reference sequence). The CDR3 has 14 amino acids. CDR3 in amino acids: CAGTSGGFTDTQYF. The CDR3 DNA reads TGTGCCGGGACTAGCGGGGGGTTCACAGATACGCAGTATTTT.

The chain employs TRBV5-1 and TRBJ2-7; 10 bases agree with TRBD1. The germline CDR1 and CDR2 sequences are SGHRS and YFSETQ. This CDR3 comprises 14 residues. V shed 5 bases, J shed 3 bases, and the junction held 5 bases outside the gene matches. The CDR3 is CASRDRDRGYEQYF. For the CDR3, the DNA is TGCGCCAGCAGAGACCGGGACAGGGGCTACGAGCAGTACTTC.

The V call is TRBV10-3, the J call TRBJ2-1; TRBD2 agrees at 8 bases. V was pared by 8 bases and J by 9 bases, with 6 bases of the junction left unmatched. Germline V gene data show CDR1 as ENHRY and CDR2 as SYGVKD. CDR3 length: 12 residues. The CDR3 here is CAILTGGGEQFF. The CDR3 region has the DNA TGTGCCATCTTAACGGGAGGGGGTGAGCAGTTCTTC.